One TCR beta chain is described in this entry. Antigen specificity is unknown. TCRdb re-derived calls from the 5' RACE reads in MiXCR, one entry per CDR3 protein. In the table there are about 140,000 distinct CDR3 sequences, around 32% of which are singletons. This entry is derived from a study of CD8 T cells in ankylosing spondylitis. In germline, CDR1 is SNHLY, CDR2 FYNNEI. The CDR3 runs to 16 residues. With V trimmed by 6 bases and J by 4 bases, 5 bases remained unmatched. Findings of the study overall: Disease-linked clones reportedly concentrated significantly in matched ankylosing spondylitis synovial fluid. Apparently characteristic of ankylosing spondylitis blood was a TCR beta motif (eight highly homologous variants). CD8+ disease-linked clones were present at relatively low frequencies in blood. Earlier work had already found some motif variants in reactive arthritis synovial fluid and blood.

This TCR derives from a male donor with ankylosing spondylitis. This chain connects TRBV2 to TRBJ2-2; 13 bases agree with TRBD2. The sample comprised synovial fluid, either unsorted or a sorted T cell fraction (not recorded which). The CDR3 sequence: CASRQRTSGGTGELFF. CDR3 bases: TGTGCCAGCAGGCAAAGGACTAGCGGGGGCACCGGGGAGCTGTTTTTT.